This TCR beta chain was profiled in a study of human T cells and chemical hapten exposure. TCRdb reprocessed the RACE reads with MiXCR, giving one entry per CDR3 protein. The profile shows under 200,000 distinct CDR3 sequences, just under 30% of them singletons. This sample's time point: pre-sensitization, week 0. Noted treatment: therapeutic diphenylcyclopropenone sensitization with weekly scalp DPC. At patch-test visits, sampling came before the patch test. The study's findings and limits: Higher patch test scores went with higher counts of PT1 expanded TCRs.

The CDR3 is 14 residues long. V shed 6 bases and J shed 4 bases, with 14 bases lying between them. CDR1 is SGHRS, CDR2 YFSETQ, per germline. This clonotype was counted only a few times. Its antigen is not identified. V usage is TRBV5-1 and J usage is TRBJ2-1; perhaps TRBD2 as D (6 bases). The starting material was whole blood, obtained in connection with sensitization to the hapten diphenylcyclopropenone (DPC). This sequence was found in a woman under 40 with alopecia areata. Some clones in this sample may be carry-over from other donors' samples. CDR3 nucleotide sequence: TGCGCCAGCAAACCTCCGGGACTTTACAATGAGCAGTTCTTC. The encoded protein is CASKPPGLYNEQFF.